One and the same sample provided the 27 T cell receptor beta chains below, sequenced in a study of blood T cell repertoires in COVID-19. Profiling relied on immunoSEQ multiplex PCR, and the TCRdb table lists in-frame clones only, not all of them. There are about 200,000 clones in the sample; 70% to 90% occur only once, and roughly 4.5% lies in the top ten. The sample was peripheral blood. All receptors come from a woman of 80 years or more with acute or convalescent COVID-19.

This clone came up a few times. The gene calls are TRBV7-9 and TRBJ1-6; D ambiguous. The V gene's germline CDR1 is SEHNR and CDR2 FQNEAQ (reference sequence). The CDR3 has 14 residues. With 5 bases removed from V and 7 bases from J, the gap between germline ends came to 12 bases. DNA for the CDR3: TGTGCCAGCAGCCCCCGAGGAGGGAATTCACCCCTCCACTTT. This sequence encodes CASSPRGGNSPLHF.

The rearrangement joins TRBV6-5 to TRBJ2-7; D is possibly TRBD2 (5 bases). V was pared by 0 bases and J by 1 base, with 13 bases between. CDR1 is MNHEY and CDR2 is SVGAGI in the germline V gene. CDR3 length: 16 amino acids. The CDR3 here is CASSYSRAPRSYEQYF. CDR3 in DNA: TGTGCCAGCAGTTACTCGAGGGCACCCAGATCCTACGAGCAGTACTTC.

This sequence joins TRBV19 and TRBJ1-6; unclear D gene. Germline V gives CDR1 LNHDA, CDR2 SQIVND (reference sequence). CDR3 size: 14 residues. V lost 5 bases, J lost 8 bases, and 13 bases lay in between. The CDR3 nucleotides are TGTGCCAGTAGTGCGAGGATCCGAGATTCACCCCTCCACTTT. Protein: CASSARIRDSPLHF.

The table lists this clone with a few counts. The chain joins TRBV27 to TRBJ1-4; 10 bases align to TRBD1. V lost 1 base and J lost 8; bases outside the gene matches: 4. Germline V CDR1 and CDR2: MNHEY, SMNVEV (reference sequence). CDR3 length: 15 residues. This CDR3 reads CASSLFGQGGEKLFF. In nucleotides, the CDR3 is TGTGCCAGCAGTTTATTTGGACAGGGGGGAGAAAAACTGTTTTTT.

CDR3 protein: CASSDGLAGGDTQYF. As DNA, the CDR3 is TGTGCCAGCAGTGATGGACTAGCGGGAGGTGATACGCAGTATTTT. J is TRBJ2-3 and V is TRBV6-2 or TRBV6-3; 14 bases match TRBD2. V gave up 5 bases and J gave up 6 bases; unmatched junction bases: 4. Germline CDR1 and CDR2: MNHEY and SVGEGT. The CDR3 totals 15 residues.

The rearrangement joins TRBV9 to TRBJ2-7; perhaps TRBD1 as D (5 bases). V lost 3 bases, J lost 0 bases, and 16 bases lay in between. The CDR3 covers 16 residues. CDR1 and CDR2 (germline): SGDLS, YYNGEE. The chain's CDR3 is CASSADYRTFSYEQYF. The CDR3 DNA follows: TGTGCCAGCAGCGCGGATTACAGGACCTTCTCCTACGAGCAGTACTTC.

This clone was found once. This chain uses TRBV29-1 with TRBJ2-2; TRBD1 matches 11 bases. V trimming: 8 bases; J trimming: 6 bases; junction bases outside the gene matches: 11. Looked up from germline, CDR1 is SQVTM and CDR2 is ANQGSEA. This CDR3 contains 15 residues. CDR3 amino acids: CSPGRTGGDAGELFF. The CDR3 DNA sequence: TGCAGCCCCGGTCGGACAGGGGGCGACGCCGGGGAGCTGTTTTTT.

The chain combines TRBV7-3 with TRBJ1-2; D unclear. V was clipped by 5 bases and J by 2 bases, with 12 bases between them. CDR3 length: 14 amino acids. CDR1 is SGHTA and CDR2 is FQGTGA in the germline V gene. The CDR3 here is CASSPVGGNYGYTF. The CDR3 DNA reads TGTGCCAGCAGCCCCGTTGGCGGGAACTATGGCTACACCTTC. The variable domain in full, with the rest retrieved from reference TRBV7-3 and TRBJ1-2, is GAGVSQTPSNKVTEKGKYVELRCDPISGHTALYWYRQSLGQGPEFLIYFQGTGAADDSGLPNDRFFAVRPEGSVSTLKIQRTERGDSAVYLCASSPVGGNYGYTFGSGTRLTVV.

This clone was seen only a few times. The CDR3 DNA is TGCGCCAGCAGTCGACGACAGGGGGGCACCGGGGAGCTGTTTTTT. Translation: CASSRRQGGTGELFF. The chain is built from TRBV23-1 and TRBJ2-2; 9 nucleotides match TRBD1. TRBV23-1 is sorted into the ORF group, with uncertain function. The CDR3 is made up of 15 amino acids. V was pared by 4 bases and J by 4 bases, with 4 bases of the junction left unmatched.

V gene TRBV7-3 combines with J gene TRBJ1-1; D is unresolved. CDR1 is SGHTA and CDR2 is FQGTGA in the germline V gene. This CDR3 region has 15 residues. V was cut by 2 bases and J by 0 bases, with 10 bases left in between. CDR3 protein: CASSLGGALNTEAFF. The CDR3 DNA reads TGTGCCAGCAGCTTAGGAGGTGCGTTGAACACTGAAGCTTTCTTT. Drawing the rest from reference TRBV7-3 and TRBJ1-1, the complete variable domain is GAGVSQTPSNKVTEKGKYVELRCDPISGHTALYWYRQSLGQGPEFLIYFQGTGAADDSGLPNDRFFAVRPEGSVSTLKIQRTERGDSAVYLCASSLGGALNTEAFFGQGTRLTVV.

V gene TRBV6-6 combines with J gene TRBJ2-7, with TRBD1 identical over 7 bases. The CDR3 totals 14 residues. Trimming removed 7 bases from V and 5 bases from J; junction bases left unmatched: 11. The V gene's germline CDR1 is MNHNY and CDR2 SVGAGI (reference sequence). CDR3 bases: TGTGCCAGCACCAAAGCCGGGGACAGACACGAGCAGTACTTC. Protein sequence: CASTKAGDRHEQYF.

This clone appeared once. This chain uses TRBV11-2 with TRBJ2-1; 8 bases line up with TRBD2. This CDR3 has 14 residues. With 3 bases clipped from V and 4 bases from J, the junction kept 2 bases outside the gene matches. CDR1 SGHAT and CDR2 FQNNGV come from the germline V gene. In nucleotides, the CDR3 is TGTGCCAGCAGCTTTAGCGGGGATTACAATGAGCAGTTCTTC. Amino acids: CASSFSGDYNEQFF. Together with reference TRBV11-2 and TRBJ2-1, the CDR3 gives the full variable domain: EAGVAQSPRYKIIEKRQSVAFWCNPISGHATLYWYQQILGQGPKLLIQFQNNGVVDDSQLPKDRFSAERLKGVDSTLKIQPAKLEDSAVYLCASSFSGDYNEQFFGPGTRLTVL.

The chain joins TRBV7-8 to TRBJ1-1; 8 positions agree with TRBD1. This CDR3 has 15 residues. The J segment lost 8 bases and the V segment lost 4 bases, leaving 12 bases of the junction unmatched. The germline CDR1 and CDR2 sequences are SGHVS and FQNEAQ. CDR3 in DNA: TGTGCCAGCAGCTCCTTGGCGACAGGGGCGACGGAAGCTTTCTTT. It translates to CASSSLATGATEAFF.

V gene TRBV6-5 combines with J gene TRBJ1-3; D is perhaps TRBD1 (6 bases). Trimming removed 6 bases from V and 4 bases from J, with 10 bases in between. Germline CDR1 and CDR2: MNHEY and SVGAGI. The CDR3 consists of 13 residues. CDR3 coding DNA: TGTGCCAGCAGGCCTAGGGGGGGAAACACCATATATTTT. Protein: CASRPRGGNTIYF.

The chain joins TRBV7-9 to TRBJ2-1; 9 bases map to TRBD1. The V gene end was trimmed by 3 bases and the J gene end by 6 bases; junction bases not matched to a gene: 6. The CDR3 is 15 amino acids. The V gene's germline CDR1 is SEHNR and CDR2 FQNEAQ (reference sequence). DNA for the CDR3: TGTGCCAGCAGCTTGAGGGACAGGGAAGCCAATGAGCAGTTCTTC. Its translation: CASSLRDREANEQFF.

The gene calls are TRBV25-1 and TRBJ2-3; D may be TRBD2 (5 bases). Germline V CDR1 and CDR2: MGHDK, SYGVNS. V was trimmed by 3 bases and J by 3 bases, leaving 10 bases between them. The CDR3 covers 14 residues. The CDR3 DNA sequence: TGTGCCAGCAGTGAGAGGACTGTAACAGATACGCAGTATTTT. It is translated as CASSERTVTDTQYF.

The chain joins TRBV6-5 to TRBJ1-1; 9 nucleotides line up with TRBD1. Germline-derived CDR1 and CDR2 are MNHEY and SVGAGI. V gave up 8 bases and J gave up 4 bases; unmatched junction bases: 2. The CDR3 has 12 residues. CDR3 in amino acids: CASDRGSTEAFF. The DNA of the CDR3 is TGTGCCAGCGACAGGGGGAGCACTGAAGCTTTCTTT.

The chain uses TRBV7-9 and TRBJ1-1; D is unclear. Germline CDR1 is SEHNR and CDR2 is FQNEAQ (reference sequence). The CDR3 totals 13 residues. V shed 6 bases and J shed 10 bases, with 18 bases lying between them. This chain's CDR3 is CASRGSGGIGAFF. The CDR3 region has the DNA TGTGCCAGCAGGGGGTCGGGAGGGATCGGAGCTTTCTTT.

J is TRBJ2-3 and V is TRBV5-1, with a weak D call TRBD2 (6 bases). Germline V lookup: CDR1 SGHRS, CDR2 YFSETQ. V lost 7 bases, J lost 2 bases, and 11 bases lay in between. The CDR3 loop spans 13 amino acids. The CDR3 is CASGTGPTDTQYF. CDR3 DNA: TGCGCCAGCGGGACTGGACCCACAGATACGCAGTATTTT.

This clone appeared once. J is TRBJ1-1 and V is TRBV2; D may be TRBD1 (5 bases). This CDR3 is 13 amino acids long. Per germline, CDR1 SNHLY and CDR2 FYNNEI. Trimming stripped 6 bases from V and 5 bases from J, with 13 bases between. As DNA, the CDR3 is TGTGCCAGCAGGGACCAGGGTTGGACTGAAGCTTTCTTT. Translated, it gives CASRDQGWTEAFF.

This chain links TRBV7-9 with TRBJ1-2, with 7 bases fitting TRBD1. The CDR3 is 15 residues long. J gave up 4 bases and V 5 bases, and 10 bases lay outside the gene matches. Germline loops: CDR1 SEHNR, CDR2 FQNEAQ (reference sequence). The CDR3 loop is CASSLLTGASYGYTF. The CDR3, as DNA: TGTGCCAGCAGCCTACTAACAGGGGCCAGCTATGGCTACACCTTC.

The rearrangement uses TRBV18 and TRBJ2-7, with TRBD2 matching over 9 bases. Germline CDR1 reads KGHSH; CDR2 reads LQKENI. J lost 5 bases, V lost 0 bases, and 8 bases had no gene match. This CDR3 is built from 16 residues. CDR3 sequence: CASSPPRPSGMNEQYF. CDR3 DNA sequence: TGTGCCAGCTCACCACCACGACCTAGCGGGATGAACGAGCAGTACTTC. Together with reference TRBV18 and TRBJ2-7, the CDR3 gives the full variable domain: NAGVMQNPRHLVRRRGQEARLRCSPMKGHSHVYWYRQLPEEGLKFMVYLQKENIIDESGMPKERFSAEFPKEGPSILRIQQVVRGDSAAYFCASSPPRPSGMNEQYFGPGTRLTVT.

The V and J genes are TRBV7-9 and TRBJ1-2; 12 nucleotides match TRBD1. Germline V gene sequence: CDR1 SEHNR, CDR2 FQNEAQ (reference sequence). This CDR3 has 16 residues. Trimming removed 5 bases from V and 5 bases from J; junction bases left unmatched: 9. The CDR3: CASSPPGTGGGYGYTF. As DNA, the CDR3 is TGTGCCAGCAGCCCACCCGGGACAGGGGGCGGGTATGGCTACACCTTC.

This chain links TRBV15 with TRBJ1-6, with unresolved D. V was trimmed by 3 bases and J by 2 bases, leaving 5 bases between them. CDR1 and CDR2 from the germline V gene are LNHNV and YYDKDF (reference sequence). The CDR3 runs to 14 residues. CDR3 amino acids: CATSSYTYNSPLHF. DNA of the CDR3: TGTGCCACCAGCAGTTATACCTATAATTCACCCCTCCACTTT. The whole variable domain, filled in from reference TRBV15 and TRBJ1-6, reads DAMVIQNPRYQVTQFGKPVTLSCSQTLNHNVMYWYQQKSSQAPKLLFHYYDKDFNNEADTPDNFQSRRPNTSFCFLDIRSPGLGDTAMYLCATSSYTYNSPLHFGNGTRLTVT.

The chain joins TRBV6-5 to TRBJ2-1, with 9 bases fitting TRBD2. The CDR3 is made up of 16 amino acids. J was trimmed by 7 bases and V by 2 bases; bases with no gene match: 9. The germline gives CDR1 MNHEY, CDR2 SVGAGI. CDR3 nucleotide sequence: TGTGCCAGCAGTTACGGAGGCGGGAGGGCAGGGAATGAGCAGTTCTTC. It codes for CASSYGGGRAGNEQFF.

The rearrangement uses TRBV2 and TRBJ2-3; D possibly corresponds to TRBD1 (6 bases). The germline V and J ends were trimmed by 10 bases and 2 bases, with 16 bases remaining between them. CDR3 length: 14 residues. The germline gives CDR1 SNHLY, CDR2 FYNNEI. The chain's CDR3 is CATSGQGFTDTQYF. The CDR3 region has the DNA TGTGCCACCTCGGGGCAGGGGTTCACAGATACGCAGTATTTT.

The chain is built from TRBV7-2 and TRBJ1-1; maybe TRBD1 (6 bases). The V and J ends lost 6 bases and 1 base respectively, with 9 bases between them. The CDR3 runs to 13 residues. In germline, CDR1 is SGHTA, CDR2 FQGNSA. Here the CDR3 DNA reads TGTGCCAGCAGACAGGACAGGAACACTGAAGCTTTCTTT. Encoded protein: CASRQDRNTEAFF.